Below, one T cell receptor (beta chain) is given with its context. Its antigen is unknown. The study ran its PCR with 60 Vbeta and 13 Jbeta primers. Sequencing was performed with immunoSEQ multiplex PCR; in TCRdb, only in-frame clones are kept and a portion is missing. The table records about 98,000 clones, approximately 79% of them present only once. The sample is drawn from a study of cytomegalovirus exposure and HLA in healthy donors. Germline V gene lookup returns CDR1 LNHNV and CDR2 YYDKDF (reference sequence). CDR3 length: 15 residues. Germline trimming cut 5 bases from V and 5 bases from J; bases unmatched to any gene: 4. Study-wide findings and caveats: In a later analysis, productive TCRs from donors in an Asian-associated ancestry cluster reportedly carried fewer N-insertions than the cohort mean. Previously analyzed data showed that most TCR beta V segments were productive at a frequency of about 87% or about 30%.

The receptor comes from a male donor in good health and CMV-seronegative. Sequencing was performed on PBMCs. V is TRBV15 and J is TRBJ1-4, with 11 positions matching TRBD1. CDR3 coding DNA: TGTGCCACCAGCGGCGGGACAGGGGGAAATGAAAAACTGTTTTTT. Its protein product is CATSGGTGGNEKLFF. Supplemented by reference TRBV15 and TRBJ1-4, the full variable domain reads DAMVIQNPRYQVTQFGKPVTLSCSQTLNHNVMYWYQQKSSQAPKLLFHYYDKDFNNEADTPDNFQSRRPNTSFCFLDIRSPGLGDTAMYLCATSGGTGGNEKLFFGSGTQLSVL.